This T cell receptor beta chain stems from a study of blood T cell repertoires in COVID-19. Overall study context: There were acute and convalescent COVID-19 samples, and they came from the United States, Italy and Spain. Nucleic acid was either cDNA or gDNA, and it came from T cells, B-cell-depleted T cells, or PBMCs.

Methods used by the authors: Amplification of reference gene primers provided the estimated nucleated cell counts. Produced via immunoSEQ multiplex PCR; TCRdb's table is partial and in-frame only. That table furnishes V, J and clone size, whereas the DNA furnished D and trimming. The repertoire holds about 130,000 clones, 85% to 90% seen once, with 27% in the top ten. The CDR3 is made up of 16 amino acids. The V end lost 6 bases, the J end lost 2 bases, and 20 bases lay between the germline ends. The TCR sequence derives from a woman over 75 with acute or convalescent COVID-19. The V gene is TRBV23-1, the J gene TRBJ2-7, with TRBD2 as a possible D gene (7 bases). TRBV23-1 is classed as an ORF, of uncertain function. The sequencing sample was made of peripheral blood. The CDR3: CASRGRDTRLTYEQYF. The DNA of the CDR3 is TGCGCCAGCAGAGGGAGGGACACTCGACTTACCTACGAGCAGTACTTC.